This TCR beta chain was captured in a study of blood T cell repertoires in COVID-19. The germline V gene encodes CDR1 SGHRS and CDR2 YFSETQ. This CDR3 contains 11 residues. V lost 3 bases and J 8 bases, leaving 5 bases between the germline ends. The method was immunoSEQ multiplex PCR; TCRdb's version includes in-frame clones alone and lacks a portion of them. The sample has roughly 340,000 clones, roughly 86% seen once; the top ten hold about 2.1%. Sequencing input: PBMCs or T cells enriched from blood (not recorded which). The chain recombines TRBV5-1 with TRBJ1-4; possible D gene TRBD1, 5 bases. The receptor was derived from a man aged 40-49 years in a cohort exposed to, infected with or recovered from COVID-19 (not recorded which). The CDR3 nucleotides are TGCGCCAGCAGCTCAGGGGAAAAACTGTTTTTT. It encodes CASSSGEKLFF.